This is a list of T cell receptor beta chains from one sample in a study of shared clonotypes between healthy human individuals. Generated by immunoSEQ multiplex PCR, the TCRdb table keeps only in-frame clones and is missing some. The table has more than 2 million clones, roughly 94% seen once. Sample: naive CD4+ T cells sorted from blood. The receptors derive from a man between 18 and 29 years old in good health. CDR3s include the opening cysteine and the closing phenylalanine or tryptophan. Each record gives: D gene, J gene, V gene, CDR3 DNA, CDR3 protein. D genes are given only for firm matches.

>NA|TRBJ2-5|TRBV9
TGTGCCAGCAGCGTAGACGAGGGGACGGCAGAGACCCAGTACTTC
CASSVDEGTAETQYF
>NA|TRBJ2-1|TRBV2
TGTGCCAGCAGGACAGACAGTAACAATGAGCAGTTCTTC
CASRTDSNNEQFF
>NA|TRBJ2-3|TRBV7-3
TGTGCCAGCAGCTTAATGGGGTCAGGCACAGATACGCAGTATTTT
CASSLMGSGTDTQYF
>NA|TRBJ2-3|TRBV21-1
TGTGCCAGCAGCAAAGGCGGTAGCGGCCGCACAGATACGCAGTATTTT
CASSKGGSGRTDTQYF
>NA|TRBJ2-1|TRBV27
TGTGCCAGCAGTTTTTTGGTAGGGGGTGAGCAGTTCTTC
CASSFLVGGEQFF
>TRBD1|TRBJ1-5|TRBV19
TGTGCCAGTAGTGAAACAGGGGGCAGGCAGCCCCAGCATTTT
CASSETGGRQPQHF
>TRBD1|TRBJ1-5|TRBV28
TGTGCCAGCAGTTTTATGGCAGGGGGTTCCAATCAGCCCCAGCATTTT
CASSFMAGGSNQPQHF
>NA|TRBJ2-5|TRBV7-2
TGTGCCAGCAGCTTCCTTCAGGGTGTCCCTCCAGAGACCCAGTACTTC
CASSFLQGVPPETQYF
>NA|TRBJ2-2|TRBV4-2
TGTGCCAGCAGCTCGCGAGGCCCCGGGGAGCTGTTTTTT
CASSSRGPGELFF
>NA|TRBJ1-5|TRBV28
TGTGCCAGCAGTTTATTCTTCCGCAGGGTGGGAGGCAATCAGCCCCAGCATTTT
CASSLFFRRVGGNQPQHF